The source of this T cell receptor beta chain is a study of regulatory T cells in long-lasting Graves disease. This clonotype was observed at least ten times. What it recognizes is unknown. Described time point: newly diagnosed GD, antithyroid drugs for less than 3 months. From RNA extracted from PBMCs, the TCR library was made. Study findings and constraints: Under persistent disease, TRBV28, TRBJ1-2 and TRBJ2-5 were used preferentially. Rather than thyroid tissue, only peripheral blood underwent study.

With iRepertoire HTBI primers and Arm-PCR of CDR3 regions, TCR beta libraries were built. TCRdb recomputed calls from the multiplex PCR reads with MiXCR, one row per CDR3 protein. The table lists some 500,000 distinct CDR3 sequences, roughly 13% of them singletons. After removal of 4 bases from V and 8 bases from J, the junction contained 10 bases not matched to a gene. CDR1 is DFQATT, CDR2 SNEGSKA, per germline (reference sequence). This CDR3 is built from 14 residues. The same sample was also used in a study of T cells in Graves' hyperthyroidism and ophthalmopathy. Per that paper: An initial round of RT-PCR targeting the TCR CDR3 relied on the HTBI primer set. Separating ophthalmopathy from stable hyperthyroidism was achieved by a 13 V-J model.

The chain has TRBV20-1 and TRBJ2-1; TRBD2 agrees at 8 bases. This receptor was identified in a man aged 25-45 years with Graves disease. The source material was peripheral blood mononuclear cells (PBMCs), sampled at new diagnosis, from a patient treated with antithyroid drugs. The CDR3 loop is CSAIIAGKSDEQFF. The DNA of the CDR3 is TGCAGTGCTATCATAGCGGGAAAGAGCGATGAGCAGTTCTTC.